The 9 T cell receptor beta chains presented below share a single source sample, sequenced in a study of shared clonotypes between healthy human individuals. The assay was immunoSEQ multiplex PCR, and TCRdb's table has in-frame clones only and misses some. The sample carries around 1.9 million clones, just under 95% recorded once. Terminally differentiated effector memory CD45RA+ cells were left out of the naive CD8 fraction, which was CD45RO-negative and positively selected for CCR7. The sequenced sample consisted of naive CD8+ T cells from PBMCs. These receptors were collected from a man younger than 35 in good health. Some clones in this sample may be carry-over from other donors' samples.

The chain links TRBV27 to TRBJ2-7, with TRBD1 matching 7 bases. The CDR3 runs to 11 residues. Trimming took 4 bases from V and 8 from J; bases not matched to a gene: 2. Germline V gene data show CDR1 as MNHEY and CDR2 as SMNVEV (reference sequence). DNA of the CDR3: TGTGCCAGCAGTTGGGGACAGCAGCAGTACTTC. It yields the protein CASSWGQQQYF.

The chain has TRBV2 and TRBJ2-1, with 7 bases that match TRBD2. After removal of 5 bases from V and 2 bases from J, the junction contained 9 bases not matched to a gene. Looked up from germline, CDR1 is SNHLY and CDR2 is FYNNEI. The CDR3 spans 16 residues. This CDR3 is CASSPPSGGAYNEQFF. The CDR3 DNA is TGTGCCAGCAGTCCCCCTAGCGGAGGGGCCTACAATGAGCAGTTCTTC.

The chain employs TRBV28 and TRBJ1-5; D is perhaps TRBD1 (6 bases). This CDR3 has 16 amino acids. The germline V gene encodes CDR1 MDHEN and CDR2 SYDVKM. V shed 3 bases and J shed 7 bases, with 19 bases lying between them. Here the CDR3 reads CASSLLGGAFPQPQHF. The CDR3 DNA reads as TGTGCCAGCAGTTTGCTGGGGGGCGCTTTCCCCCAGCCCCAGCATTTT.

CDR3 amino acids: CASSLVRDEAFF. The DNA of the CDR3 is TGTGCCAGCAGCTTAGTCCGTGATGAAGCTTTCTTT. The rearrangement uses TRBV7-9 and TRBJ1-1; D unclear. This CDR3 is 12 amino acids long. CDR1 and CDR2 from the germline V gene are SEHNR and FQNEAQ (reference sequence). V gave up 1 base and J gave up 7 bases, with 7 bases separating them.

This chain joins TRBV15 and TRBJ1-5; D unclear. V was pared by 6 bases and J by 4 bases, with 7 bases between. Germline V gene lookup returns CDR1 LNHNV and CDR2 YYDKDF (reference sequence). CDR3 length: 12 amino acids. The CDR3 sequence is CATSVANQPQHF. The CDR3 region has the DNA TGTGCCACCAGTGTTGCTAATCAGCCCCAGCATTTT.

The chain combines TRBV7-2 with TRBJ2-1, with 10 bases fitting TRBD2. CDR1 and CDR2 from the germline V gene are SGHTA and FQGNSA. J lost 5 bases, V lost 0 bases, and 1 base had no gene match. The CDR3 runs 15 residues. The CDR3 region has the DNA TGTGCCAGCAGCTTAGCAGGACTAGCGGACAATGAGCAGTTCTTC. Residues: CASSLAGLADNEQFF.

This clone has only one observation. The rearrangement links TRBV6-5 to TRBJ2-5, with 7 bases that match TRBD1. This CDR3 is built from 16 residues. Trimming took 6 bases from V and 4 from J; bases not matched to a gene: 14. Per germline, CDR1 MNHEY and CDR2 SVGAGI. CDR3: CASSYGRQGMGETQYF. The CDR3 bases are TGTGCCAGCAGCTACGGACGACAGGGAATGGGAGAGACCCAGTACTTC.

V and J are TRBV5-6 and TRBJ2-7, with D possibly TRBD1 on 5 matching bases. Trimming stripped 7 bases from V and 0 bases from J, with 14 bases between. Germline V gene data show CDR1 as SGHDT and CDR2 as YYEEEE. The CDR3 runs to 14 residues. Here the CDR3 reads CASHTTAASYEQYF. CDR3 DNA sequence: TGTGCCAGCCATACGACAGCCGCCTCCTACGAGCAGTACTTC. The variable domain in full, with the rest retrieved from reference TRBV5-6 and TRBJ2-7, is DAGVTQSPTHLIKTRGQQVTLRCSPKSGHDTVSWYQQALGQGPQFIFQYYEEEERQRGNFPDRFSGHQFPNYSSELNVNALLLGDSALYLCASHTTAASYEQYFGPGTRLTVT.

The chain has TRBV4-1 and TRBJ2-7; D perhaps matches TRBD1 (6 bases). CDR3 size: 15 residues. The V end was cut by 1 base, the J end by 5 bases, with 15 bases between. Per the germline V gene, CDR1 is MGHRA and CDR2 is YSYEKL. For the CDR3, the DNA is TGCGCCAGCAGCCAAGTGGGGGCTGGTGGTAACGAGCAGTACTTC. The encoded protein is CASSQVGAGGNEQYF.